These 25 T cell receptor beta chains originate from one sample sequenced in a study of tumor-infiltrating lymphocytes in primary liver carcinoma. Starting material of 500 ng total RNA yielded TCR beta cDNA via a constant-region primer. ARM-PCR was slightly modified, and three nested multiplex PCR rounds with it gave rise to the TCR beta libraries. Forward primers for TRBV1-TRBV30 and a C-beta reverse primer served the first two PCR rounds, at roughly 10 cycles each. TCRdb reanalysed the multiplex PCR reads using MiXCR and keeps one entry per CDR3 protein. The table lists 250,000 to 350,000 distinct CDR3 sequences, roughly 60% of them singletons. In addition to blood RNA drawn from unsorted whole blood, germline DNA was extracted. What was sequenced was peripheral blood. The receptor set was obtained from a woman under 40 with primary liver carcinoma and hepatitis B virus infection.

Comments on this clonotype: A much larger clone differs from this one at a single base, so this may be a read error. V gene TRBV6-2 or TRBV6-3 combines with J gene TRBJ2-7; D unclear. V lost 4 bases and J lost 6, with 10 bases in between. Germline V gene sequence: CDR1 MNHEY, CDR2 SVGEGT. The CDR3 sequence is 12 residues long. In nucleotides, the CDR3 is TGTGCCAGCAGTTCCCGCCGTGTCGAGCAGTACTTC. Translating gives CASSSRRVEQYF.

This clonotype was detected ten times or more. The V and J genes are TRBV12-3 or TRBV12-4 and TRBJ1-2; 11 nucleotides agree with TRBD1. Losses at the gene ends were 5 bases for V and 8 bases for J; bases not matched to a gene: 4. The CDR3 loop spans 13 amino acids. The CDR3 bases are TGTGCCAGCAGTCCGGACAGGGGGCACGGCTACACCTTC. It translates to CASSPDRGHGYTF.

This clonotype has only one observation. A single base separates this from a much larger clone, so it may be a read error. This sequence joins TRBV12-3 or TRBV12-4 and TRBJ2-1; 7 bases align to TRBD2. The CDR3 sequence is 15 residues long. CDR3 coding DNA: TGTGCCAGCAAGATCAGCGGGATCGCCTACATTGAGCAGTTCTTC. It specifies CASKISGIAYIEQFF.

As regards this clonotype: A much larger clone lies a single base off, so this may be a read error. The V and J genes are TRBV6-2 or TRBV6-3 and TRBJ2-7; unclear D gene. Per germline, CDR1 MNHEY and CDR2 SVGEGT. The CDR3 is 11 residues long. V shed 7 bases and J shed 3 bases, with 7 bases lying between them. The CDR3 region is CASTPGYEQYF. The CDR3 DNA reads TGTGCCAGCACTCCAGGCTACGAGCAGTACTTC.

Note on this clonotype: The germline gene is not matched at one end of the junction; a read error may be the cause. The CDR3 nucleotides read TGTGCAAGCAGCACGGGACAGAGGGTCAACGAGCAGTACTTC. Amino acids: CASSTGQRVNEQYF. The rearrangement links TRBV5-6 to TRBJ2-7, with 7 bases matching TRBD1. Germline values: CDR1 SGHDT, CDR2 YYEEEE. The CDR3 loop spans 14 amino acids.

Many counts were recorded for this clonotype. The V and J genes are TRBV4-1 and TRBJ2-1; 9 positions agree with TRBD2. The CDR3 extends over 15 amino acids. Germline CDR1 MGHRA, CDR2 YSYEKL. The V gene end was trimmed by 1 base and the J gene end by 7 bases; junction bases not matched to a gene: 5. The CDR3: CASSQVAGAENEQFF. DNA of the CDR3: TGCGCCAGCAGCCAAGTAGCGGGAGCGGAGAATGAGCAGTTCTTC.

Regarding this clonotype: Given a much more abundant clone one base away, this may be a read error. The DNA for the CDR3 is TGTGCCAGCAGTCCCACTAGCGGGGGCAGCACAGATACGCAGTATTTT. Translated, it gives CASSPTSGGSTDTQYF. This chain uses TRBV12-3 or TRBV12-4 with TRBJ2-3, with 11 nucleotides matching TRBD2. V shed 5 bases and J 0 bases; nucleotides not matched to a gene: 4. This CDR3 spans 16 amino acids.

This clonotype was seen more than once but under ten times. A single base separates this from a much larger clone, so it may be a read error. Without the conserved terminal phenylalanine or tryptophan, this CDR3 likely stems from a read error. The J gene is TRBJ1-6, the V gene TRBV11-2; D perhaps matches TRBD1 (6 bases). Between the trimmed V and J ends, which lost 0 bases and 7 bases, there was a span of 10 bases. The CDR3 is made up of 15 amino acids. Germline V CDR1 and CDR2: SGHAT, FQNNGV. The CDR3 sequence is CASSLDDRLNSPLHI. CDR3 bases: TGTGCCAGCAGCTTAGATGACAGGCTAAATTCACCCCTCCACATT.

The chain is built from TRBV12-3 or TRBV12-4 and TRBJ2-7; D is unclear. V was shortened by 2 bases and J by 5 bases, with 10 bases between the two germline ends. The CDR3 covers 13 residues. CDR3 protein: CASSLIMWNEQYF. The CDR3 DNA reads as TGTGCCAGCAGTTTAATCATGTGGAACGAGCAGTACTTC.

The rearrangement links TRBV6-1 to TRBJ1-1; tentatively, D is TRBD1 (5 bases). Germline loops: CDR1 MNHNS, CDR2 SASEGT. V was pared by 7 bases and J by 4 bases, with 16 bases between. The CDR3 spans 14 residues. CDR3 sequence: CASNRDERGTEAFF. CDR3 in DNA: TGTGCCAGCAATAGGGACGAGAGGGGCACTGAAGCTTTCTTT.

The table lists this clonotype with a count of one. An end of the junction differs from the germline gene, which may be a read error. The chain carries TRBV12-3 or TRBV12-4 and TRBJ2-3; D not certain. The CDR3 has 14 residues. This chain's CDR3 is CVSSLGRSTDTQCF. The CDR3 nucleotides are TGTGTCAGCAGTTTAGGTCGTAGCACAGATACGCAGTGTTTT.

V and J are TRBV5-1 and TRBJ1-1; no firm D call. The CDR3 extends over 14 amino acids. The germline V gene encodes CDR1 SGHRS and CDR2 YFSETQ. Trimming cost V 0 bases and J 6 bases, with 12 bases left between them. The CDR3 spells CASSLETLGSEAFF. Here the CDR3 DNA reads TGCGCCAGCAGCTTGGAAACCTTGGGGTCTGAAGCTTTCTTT.

Points on this clonotype: A much larger clone sits a single nucleotide away, making a read error possible. V is TRBV4-2 and J is TRBJ1-4, with 9 bases fitting TRBD1. Germline-derived CDR1 and CDR2 are LGHNA and YNFKEQ. Trimming at V came to 3 bases and at J to 7 bases, leaving 6 bases not matched to a gene. The CDR3 covers 15 residues. The CDR3 nucleotides read TGTGCCAGCAGCCATGATCGGACAGGGGTTGAAAAACTGTTTTTT. Its translation: CASSHDRTGVEKLFF.

The chain uses TRBV10-1 and TRBJ1-3; no firm D call. Germline CDR1 and CDR2: WNHNN and SYGVQD (reference sequence). Trimming took 4 bases from V and 0 from J, leaving 13 bases between them. This CDR3 contains 16 residues. CDR3 region: CASSGHFENSGNTIYF. The CDR3 DNA follows: TGCGCCAGCAGTGGCCATTTTGAAAACTCTGGAAACACCATATATTTT.

About this clonotype itself: The junction shows a germline mismatch at one end, possibly a read error. The chain is built from TRBV11-2 and TRBJ2-3; the match to TRBD2 covers 8 bases. The CDR3 is 16 residues long. Germline lookup yields CDR1 SGHAT and CDR2 FQNNGV. CDR3: CANSFRLREVTDTQYF. The CDR3 coding sequence is TGTGCCAACAGCTTTCGGTTGCGGGAGGTTACAGATACGCAGTATTTT.

This chain joins TRBV5-6 and TRBJ1-1; D possibly corresponds to TRBD1 (5 bases). CDR1 is SGHDT and CDR2 is YYEEEE in the germline V gene. V was cut by 3 bases and J by 5 bases, with 11 bases left in between. This CDR3 is 13 amino acids long. CDR3 sequence reads: CASSYQGRTEAFF. CDR3 coding DNA: TGTGCCAGCAGCTACCAGGGAAGGACTGAAGCTTTCTTT.

Points on this clonotype: The missing conserved phenylalanine or tryptophan at the end of this CDR3 makes a read error likely. V gene TRBV4-2 combines with J gene TRBJ2-7; 7 positions match TRBD2. V trimming: 4 bases; J trimming: 6 bases; junction bases outside the gene matches: 9. Germline CDR1 and CDR2: LGHNA and YNFKEQ. This CDR3 is 14 amino acids long. CDR3 sequence (DNA): TGTGCCAGCAGCCGAGACGGGGGGACTCCCGAGCAGTACTTA. The encoded protein is CASSRDGGTPEQYL.

The rearrangement uses TRBV28 and TRBJ2-1; 8 positions agree with TRBD2. Per germline, CDR1 MDHEN and CDR2 SYDVKM. This CDR3 has 15 residues. J was trimmed by 3 bases and V by 2 bases; bases with no gene match: 3. Written as DNA, the CDR3 is TGTGCCAGCAGTTTAGTACTAGCGGACTACAATGAGCAGTTCTTC. The encoded protein is CASSLVLADYNEQFF.

The rearrangement links TRBV11-2 to TRBJ2-1; D is unresolved. CDR1 and CDR2 from the germline V gene are SGHAT and FQNNGV. The CDR3 covers 11 residues. The V and J ends lost 11 bases and 9 bases respectively, with 14 bases between them. The CDR3 here is CACTYYGEQFF. CDR3 nucleotides: TGTGCCTGCACCTACTATGGTGAGCAGTTCTTC.

This clonotype was seen more than once but under ten times. A much larger clonotype is one base distant, so this may be a read error. The chain is built from TRBV11-2 and TRBJ2-7; TRBD2 matches 7 bases. The V segment lost 1 base and the J segment 4 bases; nucleotides outside the gene matches: 19. This CDR3 is built from 19 residues. The germline V gene encodes CDR1 SGHAT and CDR2 FQNNGV. This CDR3 reads CASSLVSRVAGGSRYEQYF. In DNA form, the CDR3 reads TGTGCCAGCAGCTTAGTAAGTCGGGTGGCTGGCGGGAGTCGGTACGAGCAGTACTTC.

Concerning this clonotype: A much larger clone differs from this one at a single base, so this may be a read error. The chain couples TRBV29-1 to TRBJ2-3; D remains ambiguous. The CDR3 runs 13 residues. The germline CDR1 and CDR2 sequences are SQVTM and ANQGSEA. The CDR3 nucleotides are TGCAGCGTTGAAGGCTCAAGCACAGATACGCAGTGTTTT. Its protein product is CSVEGSSTDTQCF.

This clonotype showed up just a few times. The junction shows a germline mismatch at one end, possibly a read error. The rearrangement links TRBV29-1 to TRBJ2-1, with 14 bases that match TRBD2. The V gene's germline CDR1 is SQVTM and CDR2 ANQGSEA. This CDR3 has 15 amino acids. Here the CDR3 reads CSVGTSGSPYNEQSF. The CDR3 coding sequence is TGCAGCGTGGGGACTAGCGGGAGTCCCTACAATGAGCAGTCCTTC.

This clonotype was observed a few times. The gene calls are TRBV24-1 and TRBJ2-1; 7 bases map to TRBD2. V trimming: 1 base; J trimming: 4 bases; junction bases outside the gene matches: 3. Per the germline V gene, CDR1 is KGHDR and CDR2 is SFDVKD. CDR3 size: 15 residues. The CDR3 is CATSDLTGGYNEQFF. CDR3 in DNA: TGTGCCACCAGTGATTTAACGGGAGGTTACAATGAGCAGTTCTTC.

The chain uses TRBV4-2 and TRBJ1-2, with TRBD1 matching 7 bases. V dropped 4 bases and J dropped 3; count of bases not matched to a gene: 14. The CDR3 contains 17 residues. Germline assignment: CDR1 LGHNA and CDR2 YNFKEQ. CDR3 DNA sequence: TGTGCCAGCAGCCTCTCCCCCGGGACAGTCACTTACTATGGCTACACCTTC. It codes for CASSLSPGTVTYYGYTF.

J is TRBJ2-2 and V is TRBV6-1, with D possibly being TRBD1 (5 bases). Trimming shortened V by 5 bases and J by 9 bases, and 13 bases separated the two germline ends. Germline-derived CDR1 and CDR2 are MNHNS and SASEGT. The CDR3 is 13 amino acids. DNA of the CDR3: TGTGCCAGCAGTAAGGACATTACTCGGGAGCTGTTTTTT. Its translation: CASSKDITRELFF.